This T cell receptor (beta chain) emerged from a study of CD8+CD57+ T cells in acquired aplastic anemia. On the study more broadly: Average DNA yield from sorted CD4+ and CD8+ cells was roughly 3 ug.

CDR3 and TCR beta VDJ profiling relied on genomic DNA as the template. TCRdb reanalysed the reads using MiXCR and keeps one entry per CDR3 protein. The profile shows some 150,000 distinct CDR3 sequences, just over 50% of them singletons. Looked up from germline, CDR1 is SNHLY and CDR2 is FYNNEI. The ends were cut back, 8 bases at V and 2 bases at J, with 7 bases in the middle. CDR3 length: 11 residues. Whole-study findings and limits: It was found that some 31 CD8+ CDR3 sequences were shared between patients and controls. The study found no significant CD8+ Simpson's diversity difference between patients and controls.

This clonotype came up many times. The antigen remains unidentified. Individuals selected for sequencing had exhibited CD8+CD57+ cell expansion on flow cytometry. Each patient had severe acquired aplastic anemia. Input material: sorted CD4+, CD8+, or CD8+CD57+ T cells (not recorded which) from PBMCs. The receptor's source is a human donor with aplastic anemia. V is TRBV2 and J is TRBJ2-7, with a tentative D call TRBD2 (5 bases). CDR3: CASAGAYEQYF. CDR3 DNA: TGTGCCAGCGCCGGGGCCTACGAGCAGTACTTC.